This T cell receptor (beta chain) is from a study of cytomegalovirus exposure and HLA in healthy donors (TCRdb year 2017). Broadly, across the study: In an earlier analysis of roughly 590 of the donors, 276 Gb of sequence data and 90 million to 120 million unique TCR beta sequences from 150 million to 200 million T cells were reported. The study profiled the T cell repertoires of hundreds of subjects by immunosequencing and related them to cytomegalovirus serostatus. A later analysis re-examined previously published TCR beta repertoires from 600 to 700 donors and added high-resolution HLA genotyping to investigate patterns of TCR occurrence. Among the approximately 420 genotyped donors, around 79% belonged to the genetic ancestry cluster associated with self-reported Caucasian donors. About 280 gigabases of sequencing data and around 87 million unique TCR sequences were included in an early release covering about 600 HLA-typed donors. Four or five DR-DQ haplotypes were treated as single units for association and clustering because of strong linkage in the cohort. All discovery cohort repertoires had been generated on a single sequencing platform. In addition to the first cohort of roughly 700 subjects, a separate validation cohort of 100 to 150 different subjects was used. Both class I and class II loci were covered by HLA typing, at four-digit resolution. Among around 400 genotyped donors of the cohort, an average of around 220,000 unique TCR beta nucleotide sequences was sequenced per donor, of which roughly 18% were non-productive. The aim of the study was to test whether cataloging public T cell receptors could identify signatures of past pathogen exposure. The study combined high-throughput TCR immunosequencing, statistical association of individual TCRs with disease status, and machine learning to predict cytomegalovirus infection status. Typing coverage differed by locus: A, B, C, DRB1 and DQB1 were typed in about 620-640 donors, DQA1 in 522, DPA1 in over 600, and DPB1 in 450 to 490. An earlier analysis of around 580 of the donors used high-throughput TCR beta sequencing to judge whether each TCR beta V gene segment behaved as functional or pseudogenic. In a later genetic analysis, genome-wide SNP genotypes for about three fifths of the roughly 670 donors were used, and that subset was treated as a discovery cohort. Donor age, sex, ethnicity and CMV serostatus were collected together with the repertoire data. In the later analysis, no new phenotypic data were used to find candidate immune exposures; instead, reliance was placed on TCR beta sequences and their occurrence across donors.

Overall study outcomes, separate from this receptor: In the study, about 150 TCR beta chains were listed as associated with cytomegalovirus. The authors suggested that the approach could potentially be extended to other disease states and immunological phenotypes. In a later analysis, HLA-associated TCR beta chains showed more clonal expansion and lower generation probabilities than non-associated chains that were equally common. A cluster of highly shared sequence variants was judged likely to represent a technical artifact of the sequencing pipeline. Because counts were too low, approximately 18 rarely observed V segments, including chromosome 9 orphons, were excluded from the earlier analysis of a few hundred of the donors. Because the 87-base-pair reads could not distinguish some IMGT-functional V segments, including TRBV6-2 and TRBV6-3, those segments were excluded. In this cohort, only TCR beta chains were sequenced, and detectable features were limited by the absence of alpha or paired-chain data. Across donors, most TCR sequences were observed very rarely, whereas some public TCRs were present in many individuals. Three of the identified cytomegalovirus-associated TCR beta chains were confirmed in vitro to be specific for cytomegalovirus antigens. In a later genetic analysis, fewer N-insertions in productive TCRs were reported among donors in an Asian-associated ancestry cluster than the roughly 640-donor mean. According to a later analysis, parvovirus B19, influenza, CMV and Epstein-Barr virus appeared linked to several top co-occurrence clusters. A further reported finding was that TCR beta sequences accurately predicted the HLA-A and HLA-B alleles for most subjects in the first cohort. When HLA alleles, especially DR and DQ, strongly co-occurred, attributing TCR associations to individual alleles was difficult. HLA typing was unavailable for some donors at each locus, so association tests used only the typed subset. V-gene and J-gene trimming of TCR beta chains was associated with a missense DCLRE1C variant in a later genetic analysis, and the association was replicated in an independent cohort. The only immune exposure information available for the cohort was CMV serostatus. In a later analysis, the rate of TCR association differed among HLA loci, with DRB1 alleles having the most associated TCRs and HLA-C alleles having the fewest. Cytomegalovirus status was reported to be diagnosed by the classifier with high specificity and sensitivity in both the original and validation cohorts. In a later analysis, around 17,000 TCR beta sequences were associated with specific HLA alleles at a false discovery rate of 0.05. Sequencing depth was assumed to be roughly uniform across donors in the presence/absence analyses, though that assumption may not hold. Linkage disequilibrium might explain the correlated functional status among segregating V segments, but an unknown experimental factor could not be excluded. In a later analysis, most CMV-associated TCR beta chains were found to appear HLA-restricted, with HLA associations seemingly driven largely by CMV exposure. An earlier analysis of 587 of the donors showed that most TCR beta V segments appeared in productive rearrangements either about 87% or about 30% of the time, which broadly matched IMGT annotations.

Comments on this clone: The antigen it binds to is not known. No per-base quality is available; no much larger clone lies one base away.

Library preparation employed the immunoSEQ multiplex PCR assay. A mixture of 60 forward primers for TCR Vbeta segments and 13 reverse primers for TCR Jbeta segments was used in the multiplex PCR. The CDR3 region of rearranged TCR beta genes was amplified from genomic DNA with a multiplex PCR assay. On the Illumina HiSeq System, the amplified TCR beta libraries were sequenced as 87-base-pair reads. In the original analysis: Across the 670 or so repertoires, a later analysis counted roughly 84 million unique TCR beta chains, around 11 million of which were shared by at least two donors. Raw reads were error-corrected and collapsed into unique sequences with a nearest-neighbor algorithm that merged closely related sequences to remove PCR and sequencing errors. Alignment of CDR3 sequences to IMGT reference sequences was used to assign V, D and J gene segments. Each retained sequence needed at least a six-nucleotide match to both a V gene segment and a J gene segment. A rearrangement counted as productive if the CDR3 had no stop codons and remained in frame with V and J, and every other rearrangement counted as non-productive. Following IMGT convention, CDR3 was defined as the stretch from the second conserved V-encoded cysteine to the conserved J-encoded phenylalanine. The earlier analysis of about 500 of the donors excluded sequences that lacked an unambiguous match to a single V gene segment. In an earlier analysis of roughly 500 of the donors, V segments were called functional above 56.7% productive rearrangements and were called segregating when the between-donor standard deviation exceeded 5%. A statistical classification framework was developed to diagnose cytomegalovirus status using the catalog of TCR beta chain sequences. In a later analysis, V and J genes were assigned by comparing TCR nucleotide sequences against IMGT/GENE-DB human TR gene sequences. The TCRdist pipeline was used in a later analysis to assign CDR3 sequences and most-parsimonious VDJ recombination scenarios. In a later analysis, each TCR beta chain was defined by its CDR3 amino acid sequence together with its V-gene family, and reads lacking a unique V-gene family were excluded. To address suspected cross-contamination and a sequencing artifact, a later analysis removed 550 to 750 highly shared, low-generation-probability nucleotide sequences. In a later analysis, a clonal expansion index for each public chain was calculated from normalized within-repertoire ranks of inferred template counts. A later analysis computed generation probabilities with a VDJ recombination model fitted to out-of-frame rearrangements, and checked the results against IGoR. In a later analysis, hypergeometric tests were used to score TCR-TCR, TCR-HLA and TCR-CMV co-occurrence, with a repertoire-size bias correction applied to TCR pairs. In a later analysis, false discovery rates were estimated by permuting HLA or CMV assignments 20 times. In a later analysis, co-occurring TCRs were grouped with DBSCAN, and TCRdist sequence similarity was added when clustering was performed within HLA-allele-positive subsets. Co-occurrence clustering excluded repertoires with fewer than 30,000 or more than 120,000 public chains, plus five with anomalous nucleotide sharing. As stored in TCRdb, this immuneACCESS dataset retains in-frame rearrangements with V and J assigned. A fraction of the clones does not appear; measured against another copy, unresolved V genes explain less than half of the discrepancy, and the remainder lacks a known reason. The V and J calls and clone size were taken over from that table, and D and trimming were inferred from the DNA. The sample has about 170,000 clones on record, 85% of them singletons. Together, the top ten hold roughly 2.1% of the sample.

CDR1 and CDR2 (SGHAT, FQNNGV) derive from the germline V gene. There are 14 amino acids in the CDR3, from cysteine to phenylalanine inclusive. The entry retains the CDR3 DNA only, 42 bases that are in frame from base 1. Trimming at the junction amounts to 1 base on V and 3 bases on J, and the germline ends lie 9 bases apart. The cohort comprised around 700 healthy bone marrow donors. At the time of sampling, all cohort members were nominally healthy, though unrecorded immune exposures were likely present. The donor was CMV seropositive and was included in the group of 300 or so seropositive cohort members. A peripheral blood sample was collected from each donor, and TCR beta sequencing was performed on peripheral blood mononuclear cells. Genomic DNA extraction from the blood cell samples was performed with the Qiagen DNeasy Blood Extraction Kit.

The source of this sequence is a man aged 18 to 35 in good health and CMV-seropositive. Sequenced material: PBMCs. The chain is assembled from TRBV11-2 and TRBJ2-5; the D gene is unclear. The CDR3 protein is CASSLGWSEETQYF. In nucleotides, the sequence is TGTGCCAGCAGCTTAGGTTGGTCAGAAGAGACCCAGTACTTC.